Described below is a single T cell receptor beta chain sequence and its context. The CDR3 runs to 14 residues. This sample stems from a study of blood T cell repertoires in COVID-19. Clones were sequenced by immunoSEQ multiplex PCR, and TCRdb holds only the in-frame ones, with some missing. Of some 150,000 clones in the sample, about 80% were seen once. The genes are TRBV12-1 and TRBJ1-2; the table's D call, TRBD1, was not checked against the DNA. TRBV12-1 is a recognized pseudogene. The sequenced sample consisted of peripheral blood. The receptor was derived from a human donor with acute or convalescent COVID-19. The donor label of this sample is uncertain. The CDR3 loop is CASSSPRGPSGYTF. The CDR3, as DNA: TGTGCCAGCAGCTCTCCCAGGGGACCTTCGGGCTACACCTTC.